The table lists the clone carrying this T cell receptor (beta chain) with many counts. Multiplex PCR in two rounds served to amplify TCR beta CDR3 from genomic DNA. Used in first-round PCR were primers specific to each TRBV and TRBJ gene. One entry per CDR3 protein, called by TCRdb with MiXCR from the multiplex PCR reads. This sample has about 36,000 distinct CDR3 sequences, with approximately 29% found just once. The CDR3 consists of 11 residues. The germline V gene encodes CDR1 LNHDA and CDR2 SQIVND (reference sequence). V lost 7 bases to trimming and J lost 7 bases, with 11 bases between them. This sample was taken from a study of prognosis after radiotherapy for stage I lung cancer.

The source of this sequence is a donor of 50 years or more with non-small cell lung cancer. This chain joins TRBV19 and TRBJ2-7; D uncertain. The material was PBMCs, obtained before or after stereotactic body radiation therapy (not recorded which). The chain's CDR3 is CASTGRGEQYF. CDR3 nucleotide sequence: TGTGCCAGTACCGGGCGTGGTGAGCAGTACTTC.